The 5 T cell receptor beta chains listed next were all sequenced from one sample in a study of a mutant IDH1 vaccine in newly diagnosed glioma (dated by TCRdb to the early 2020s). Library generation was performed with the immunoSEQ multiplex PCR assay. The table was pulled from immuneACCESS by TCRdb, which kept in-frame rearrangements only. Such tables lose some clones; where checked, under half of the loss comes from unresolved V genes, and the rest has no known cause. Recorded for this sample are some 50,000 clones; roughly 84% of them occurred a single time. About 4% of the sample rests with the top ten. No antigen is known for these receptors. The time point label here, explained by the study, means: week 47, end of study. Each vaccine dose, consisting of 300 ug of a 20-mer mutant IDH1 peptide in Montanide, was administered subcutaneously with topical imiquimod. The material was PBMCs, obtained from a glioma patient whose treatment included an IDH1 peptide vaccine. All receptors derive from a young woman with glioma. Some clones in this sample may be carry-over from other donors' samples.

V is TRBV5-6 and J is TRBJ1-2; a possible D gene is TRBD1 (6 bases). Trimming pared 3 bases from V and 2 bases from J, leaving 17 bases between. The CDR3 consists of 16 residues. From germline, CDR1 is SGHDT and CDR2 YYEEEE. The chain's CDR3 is CASSWLGQPNNYGYTF. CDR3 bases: TGTGCCAGCAGCTGGCTAGGACAGCCCAACAACTATGGCTACACCTTC.

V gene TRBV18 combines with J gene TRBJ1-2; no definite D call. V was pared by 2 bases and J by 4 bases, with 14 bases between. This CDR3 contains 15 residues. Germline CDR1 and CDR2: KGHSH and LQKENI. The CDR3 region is CASSPGDWSPYGYTF. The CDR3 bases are TGTGCCAGCTCACCAGGTGATTGGTCTCCCTATGGCTACACCTTC.

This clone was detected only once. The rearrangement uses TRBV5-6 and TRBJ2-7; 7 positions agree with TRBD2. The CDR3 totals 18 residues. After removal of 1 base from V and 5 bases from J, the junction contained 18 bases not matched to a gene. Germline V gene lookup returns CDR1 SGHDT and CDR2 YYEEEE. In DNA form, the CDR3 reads TGTGCCAGCAGCTTGATGGAGGGTCGGAGGGAGGGCCGTAACGAGCAGTACTTC. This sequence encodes CASSLMEGRREGRNEQYF. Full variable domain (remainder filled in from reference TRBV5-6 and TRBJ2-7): DAGVTQSPTHLIKTRGQQVTLRCSPKSGHDTVSWYQQALGQGPQFIFQYYEEEERQRGNFPDRFSGHQFPNYSSELNVNALLLGDSALYLCASSLMEGRREGRNEQYFGPGTRLTVT.

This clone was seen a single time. In DNA, the CDR3 is TGTGCCAGTAGTGGCACTAGCGGGAGGGCCGATACGCAGTATTTT. This codes for CASSGTSGRADTQYF. This chain joins TRBV19 and TRBJ2-3, with 13 nucleotides matching TRBD2. Trimming cost V 5 bases and J 6 bases; bases outside gene matches: 5. Germline CDR1 LNHDA, CDR2 SQIVND (reference sequence). This CDR3 region has 15 residues.

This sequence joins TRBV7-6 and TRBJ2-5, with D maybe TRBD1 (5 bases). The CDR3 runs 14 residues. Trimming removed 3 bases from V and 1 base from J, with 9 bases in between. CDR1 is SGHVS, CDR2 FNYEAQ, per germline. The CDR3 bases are TGTGCCAGCAGCTTGGGCAGGGCCCAAGAGACCCAGTACTTC. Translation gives CASSLGRAQETQYF. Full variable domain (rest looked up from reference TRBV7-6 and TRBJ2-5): GAGVSQSPRYKVTKRGQDVALRCDPISGHVSLYWYRQALGQGPEFLTYFNYEAQQDKSGLPNDRFSAERPEGSISTLTIQRTEQRDSAMYRCASSLGRAQETQYFGPGTRLLVL.